A selection of T cell receptor beta chains follows, all from one sample in a study of T cell responses to AZD1222 COVID-19 vaccine. This table comes from immunoSEQ multiplex PCR, and its TCRdb copy is limited to in-frame clones, with some not included. The sample has 90,000 to 95,000 clones, approximately 90% seen once; the top ten hold about 7.5%. Sequencing was performed on peripheral blood, taken on day 0 of AZD1222 vaccination. Source of these receptors: an adult in good health. Each CDR3 is given with its conserved first and last residue. A D gene is named only where the DNA matches it firmly.

.,TRBJ2-7,TRBV29-1,TGCAGCGTTGAAGACAGTTTCTCCTACGAGCAGTACTTC,CSVEDSFSYEQYF
.,TRBJ1-5,TRBV19,TGTGCCAGTAGTATAAATAGCGATCAGCCCCAGCATTTT,CASSINSDQPQHF
.,TRBJ2-2,TRBV6-5,TGTGCCAGCAGTTATGGGGTAGCGGAAGTCACCGGGGAGCTGTTTTTT,CASSYGVAEVTGELFF
.,TRBJ2-3,TRBV6-5,TGTGCCAGCAGTCTAAGGAGGGAAGATACGCAGTATTTT,CASSLRREDTQYF
TRBD1,TRBJ1-5,TRBV2,TGTGCCAGCAGTTTCCGACAGGGGAAGCAGGGGCCCCAGCATTTT,CASSFRQGKQGPQHF
.,TRBJ2-4,TRBV4-1,TGCGCCAGCAGCCAAGGGACTGCCCCGGACATTCAGTACTTC,CASSQGTAPDIQYF
TRBD1,TRBJ2-1,TRBV7-8,TGTGCCAGCAGCTTAGGAGGGGGCGATGAGCAGTTCTTC,CASSLGGGDEQFF
.,TRBJ1-3,TRBV29-1,TGCAGCGTTGAACGGGCAGGGCCCGGAAACACCATATATTTT,CSVERAGPGNTIYF
TRBD2,TRBJ2-1,TRBV5-1,TGCGCCAGCAGCGCCCAAGGAAGCGGGAGGTACAATGAGCAGTTCTTC,CASSAQGSGRYNEQFF
.,TRBJ1-5,TRBV21-1,TGTGCCAGCAGCAATCGGACAGGGGATAACTATAGCAATCAGCCCCAGCATTTT,CASSNRTGDNYSNQPQHF
.,TRBJ1-4,TRBV5-5,TGTGCCAGCAGCTTTTACGGACGAAATGAAAAACTGTTTTTT,CASSFYGRNEKLFF